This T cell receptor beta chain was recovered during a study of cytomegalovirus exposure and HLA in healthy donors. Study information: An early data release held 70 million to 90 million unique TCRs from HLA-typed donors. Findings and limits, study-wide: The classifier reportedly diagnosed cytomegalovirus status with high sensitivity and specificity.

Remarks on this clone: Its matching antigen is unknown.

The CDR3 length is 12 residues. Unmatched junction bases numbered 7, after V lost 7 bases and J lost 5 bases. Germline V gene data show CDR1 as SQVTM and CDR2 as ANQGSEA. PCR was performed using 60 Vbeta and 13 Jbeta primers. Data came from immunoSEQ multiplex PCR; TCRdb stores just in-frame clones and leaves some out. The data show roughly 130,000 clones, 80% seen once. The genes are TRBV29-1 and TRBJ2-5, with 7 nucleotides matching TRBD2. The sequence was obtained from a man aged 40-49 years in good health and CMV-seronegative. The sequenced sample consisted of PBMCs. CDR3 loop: CSGGEGTETQYF. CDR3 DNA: TGCAGCGGGGGGGAGGGGACGGAGACCCAGTACTTC.